Presented here are 20 T cell receptor beta chains from one specimen sequenced in a study of shared clonotypes between healthy human individuals. The data were produced by immunoSEQ multiplex PCR, yet TCRdb's version contains in-frame clones alone and is incomplete. The sample holds approximately 1.1 million clones, 75% to 80% seen once. Sequenced input: memory CD4+ T cells from PBMCs. Sample subset: CD45RA-negative fraction. The receptor set was obtained from a man between 18 and 29 years old in good health. Some clones in this sample may be carry-over from other donors' samples.

The chain uses TRBV7-2 and TRBJ1-6; 9 positions match TRBD1. Losses at the gene ends were 7 bases for V and 11 bases for J; bases not matched to a gene: 9. The CDR3 length is 14 residues. Germline V gene sequence: CDR1 SGHTA, CDR2 FQGNSA. CDR3 protein: CASTYIGQGTPLHF. DNA for the CDR3: TGTGCCAGCACGTACATCGGACAGGGGACACCCCTCCACTTT.

The chain links TRBV5-1 to TRBJ2-1; the match to TRBD2 covers 12 bases. Unmatched junction bases numbered 4, after V lost 0 bases and J lost 0 bases. This CDR3 spans 18 amino acids. CDR1 is SGHRS and CDR2 is YFSETQ in the germline V gene. DNA of the CDR3: TGCGCCAGCAGCTTGGTACTAGCGGGAGGCCCCTCCTACAATGAGCAGTTCTTC. Translated: CASSLVLAGGPSYNEQFF.

This chain links TRBV28 with TRBJ1-2; 8 nucleotides align to TRBD1. The CDR3 covers 16 residues. Per germline, CDR1 MDHEN and CDR2 SYDVKM. V shed 5 bases, J shed 1 base, and the junction held 9 bases outside the gene matches. The CDR3 is CASSAPSGGYNYGYTF. DNA for the CDR3: TGTGCCAGCAGTGCCCCGTCAGGGGGCTATAACTATGGCTACACCTTC.

As regards this clone: The sample holds other DNA sequences that translate to the same CDR3. This chain connects TRBV5-4 to TRBJ1-1; D not certain. V lost 0 bases, J lost 0 bases, and 6 bases lay in between. CDR3 length: 14 amino acids. Per the germline V gene, CDR1 is SGHNT and CDR2 is YYREEE (reference sequence). The CDR3 nucleotides read TGTGCCAGCAGCTTGGGACGCCTGAACACTGAAGCTTTCTTT. It specifies CASSLGRLNTEAFF.

A note on this clone: Other DNA variants within this sample encode the same CDR3. The chain recombines TRBV7-2 with TRBJ2-3; D not certain. Germline V gene lookup returns CDR1 SGHTA and CDR2 FQGNSA. V was shortened by 5 bases and J by 1 base, with 7 bases between the two germline ends. The CDR3 loop spans 13 amino acids. CDR3 region: CASSPPGTDTQYF. CDR3 DNA sequence: TGTGCCAGCAGCCCCCCGGGCACAGATACGCAGTATTTT.

In regard to this clone: This sample also contains other DNA sequences that code for the same CDR3. The CDR3 region has the DNA TGTGCCAGCAGCTTGGACAGGAACACTGAAGCTTTCTTT. Translated, it gives CASSLDRNTEAFF. The chain combines TRBV7-6 with TRBJ1-1; possibly TRBD1 for D (6 bases). Trimming cost V 3 bases and J 1 base, with 6 bases left between them. The CDR3 sequence is 13 residues long. The germline V gene has CDR1 SGHVS and CDR2 FNYEAQ.

At least ten counts were recorded for this clone. This rearrangement joins TRBV18 to TRBJ1-5; 7 bases align to TRBD1. The J segment lost 4 bases and the V segment lost 4 bases, leaving 4 bases of the junction unmatched. The germline CDR1 and CDR2 sequences are KGHSH and LQKENI. The CDR3 is 14 residues long. CDR3 in DNA: TGTGCCAGCTCACGACAGGGAGGGAATCAGCCCCAGCATTTT. Its protein is CASSRQGGNQPQHF. The full variable domain, completed using reference TRBV18 and TRBJ1-5, is NAGVMQNPRHLVRRRGQEARLRCSPMKGHSHVYWYRQLPEEGLKFMVYLQKENIIDESGMPKERFSAEFPKEGPSILRIQQVVRGDSAAYFCASSRQGGNQPQHFGDGTRLSIL.

Here the CDR3 DNA reads TGTGCCAGCAGCTTAGGGACAGGGGACTATGGCTACACCTTC. It specifies CASSLGTGDYGYTF. This chain uses TRBV7-9 with TRBJ1-2; TRBD1 matches 9 bases. V shed 1 base and J 3 bases; nucleotides not matched to a gene: 0. CDR3 length: 14 residues. CDR1 is SEHNR, CDR2 FQNEAQ, per germline (reference sequence).

The CDR3, as DNA: TGTGCCAGCAGTTCTCCGACTAGCGGGAGTTTAAAAGAGACCCAGTACTTC. As protein: CASSSPTSGSLKETQYF. V gene TRBV5-4 combines with J gene TRBJ2-5; TRBD2 matches at 12 bases. Looked up from germline, CDR1 is SGHNT and CDR2 is YYREEE (reference sequence). J gave up 3 bases and V 5 bases, and 11 bases lay outside the gene matches. This CDR3 is built from 17 residues. Together with reference TRBV5-4 and TRBJ2-5, the CDR3 gives the full variable domain: ETGVTQSPTHLIKTRGQQVTLRCSSQSGHNTVSWYQQALGQGPQFIFQYYREEENGRGNFPPRFSGLQFPNYSSELNVNALELDDSALYLCASSSPTSGSLKETQYFGPGTRLLVL.

V is TRBV19 and J is TRBJ1-1; D gene unclear. Per the germline V gene, CDR1 is LNHDA and CDR2 is SQIVND (reference sequence). The length of the CDR3 is 15 residues. V gave up 6 bases and J gave up 0 bases, with 14 bases separating them. CDR3 coding DNA: TGTGCCAGTAGAAACTGGGGAGACATGAACACTGAAGCTTTCTTT. Encoded protein: CASRNWGDMNTEAFF. The variable domain in full, completed from reference TRBV19 and TRBJ1-1, reads DGGITQSPKYLFRKEGQNVTLSCEQNLNHDAMYWYRQDPGQGLRLIYYSQIVNDFQKGDIAEGYSVSREKKESFPLTVTSAQKNPTAFYLCASRNWGDMNTEAFFGQGTRLTVV.

Of note for this clone: Other nucleotide sequences from this sample produce the same CDR3. J is TRBJ2-1 and V is TRBV28, with a tentative D call TRBD2 (7 bases). Trimming cost V 6 bases and J 8 bases, with 14 bases left between them. Germline CDR1 is MDHEN and CDR2 is SYDVKM. The CDR3 length is 13 residues. CDR3 DNA: TGTGCCAGCAGCCTCGGGGGGCGAGATGAGCAGTTCTTC. Its protein is CASSLGGRDEQFF.

Remarks on this clone: Other DNA variants within this sample encode the same CDR3. The chain joins TRBV6-5 to TRBJ2-5, with D unresolved. Germline V gene lookup returns CDR1 MNHEY and CDR2 SVGAGI. V dropped 2 bases and J dropped 5 bases, with 9 bases sitting between them. The CDR3 spans 13 residues. The CDR3 loop is CASSYPGGETQYF. CDR3 DNA: TGTGCCAGCAGTTACCCGGGTGGCGAGACCCAGTACTTC.

In the case of this clone: The same CDR3 is also encoded by other DNA sequences in this sample. The chain employs TRBV11-2 and TRBJ2-2, with D possibly matching TRBD1 (5 bases). The CDR3 consists of 16 residues. CDR1 is SGHAT and CDR2 is FQNNGV in the germline V gene. V lost 3 bases and J 0 bases, leaving 11 bases between the germline ends. The CDR3 nucleotides are TGTGCCAGCAGCTTGGTCTCAGGGTCGAACACCGGGGAGCTGTTTTTT. Protein sequence: CASSLVSGSNTGELFF.

The chain couples TRBV7-3 to TRBJ2-1; 8 nucleotides agree with TRBD2. The CDR3 runs 13 residues. Germline V gene sequence: CDR1 SGHTA, CDR2 FQGTGA. J was trimmed by 10 bases and V by 4 bases; bases with no gene match: 6. As DNA, the CDR3 is TGTGCCAGCAGCTCCAGCGGGAGTAGGGAGCAGTTCTTC. This translates into CASSSSGSREQFF.

The V gene is TRBV28, the J gene TRBJ2-7, with 14 bases fitting TRBD2. V was clipped by 4 bases and J by 2 bases; unmatched bases: 13. CDR3 length equals 19 residues. CDR1 and CDR2 (germline): MDHEN, SYDVKM. The chain's CDR3 is CASSSQGGLAGEIPYEQYF. In nucleotides, the CDR3 is TGTGCCAGCAGTTCTCAGGGGGGACTAGCGGGAGAGATCCCCTACGAGCAGTACTTC.

The genes are TRBV27 and TRBJ2-7, with TRBD2 matching over 7 bases. Germline CDR1 MNHEY, CDR2 SMNVEV (reference sequence). V shed 5 bases and J 5 bases; nucleotides not matched to a gene: 18. The CDR3 is made up of 17 amino acids. The CDR3 region has the DNA TGTGCCAGCAGTCCCCATTCCCAAATCCGGACTAGACACGAGCAGTACTTC. This encodes CASSPHSQIRTRHEQYF.

This chain joins TRBV28 and TRBJ2-7; the match to TRBD1 covers 7 bases. V shed 7 bases, J shed 0 bases, and the junction held 12 bases outside the gene matches. CDR3 length: 16 amino acids. Per the germline V gene, CDR1 is MDHEN and CDR2 is SYDVKM. In DNA, the CDR3 is TGTGCCAGCACCCTCAGGAGGACAGGCAACTCCTACGAGCAGTACTTC. The encoded protein is CASTLRRTGNSYEQYF.

This sequence joins TRBV7-2 and TRBJ1-2; no reliable D call. Germline V gives CDR1 SGHTA, CDR2 FQGNSA. V was clipped by 3 bases and J by 1 base, with 6 bases between them. This CDR3 has 13 amino acids. Here the CDR3 reads CASSFGGNYGYTF. The CDR3 nucleotides are TGTGCCAGCAGCTTTGGAGGTAACTATGGCTACACCTTC.

The gene calls are TRBV6-1 and TRBJ1-2; 10 nucleotides agree with TRBD1. V gave up 6 bases and J gave up 7 bases; unmatched junction bases: 11. Germline V gene lookup returns CDR1 MNHNS and CDR2 SASEGT. This CDR3 has 15 amino acids. DNA of the CDR3: TGTGCCAGCAGAGTAGACAGGGGGCGATGGACTGGCTACACCTTC. Translated: CASRVDRGRWTGYTF.

The table lists this clone with a few counts. The chain couples TRBV27 to TRBJ1-2; TRBD1 matches 9 bases. The CDR3 extends over 14 amino acids. V lost 5 bases, J lost 4 bases, and 5 bases stayed unmatched. Germline V gives CDR1 MNHEY, CDR2 SMNVEV (reference sequence). The CDR3 reads CASSPGDRVYGYTF. The CDR3 bases are TGTGCCAGCAGTCCAGGGGACAGGGTCTATGGCTACACCTTC.